This TCR beta chain was obtained from a study of T cell responses to AZD1222 COVID-19 vaccine. Notes on the study in general: Recipients of two AZD1222 doses showed rising Spike-specific TCR breadth and depth. Most donors were white British and more were female, and clonal diversity was possibly underestimated. Regions 160-218 and 743-854 held dominance among vaccine-associated CD4 TCRs, which spanned spike. Repertoires were sampled only after the peak T cell response.

Assay used: immunoSEQ multiplex PCR; TCRdb lists only in-frame clones, some missing. Of about 120,000 clones in the sample, around 86% are singletons; the top ten hold 3%. This clone appeared once. The antigen is unknown. The CDR3 has 14 amino acids. V was shortened by 4 bases and J by 3 bases, with 12 bases between the two germline ends. CDR1 KGHSH and CDR2 LQKENI come from the germline V gene. The chain carries TRBV18 and TRBJ1-1, with D tentatively TRBD1 (6 bases). This receptor was taken from an adult who received the AZD1222 COVID-19 vaccine. Here the sequenced sample was peripheral blood, taken 28 days after the second AZD1222 dose. The CDR3 loop is CASSREQGHTEAFF. The DNA for the CDR3 is TGTGCCAGCTCACGCGAACAGGGACACACTGAAGCTTTCTTT.